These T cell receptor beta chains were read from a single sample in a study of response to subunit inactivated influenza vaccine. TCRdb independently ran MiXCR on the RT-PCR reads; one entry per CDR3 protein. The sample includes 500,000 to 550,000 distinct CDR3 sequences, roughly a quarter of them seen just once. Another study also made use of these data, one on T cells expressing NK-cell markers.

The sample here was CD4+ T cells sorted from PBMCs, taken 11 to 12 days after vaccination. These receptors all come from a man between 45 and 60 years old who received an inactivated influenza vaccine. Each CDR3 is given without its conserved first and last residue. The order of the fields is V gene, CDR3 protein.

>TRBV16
ASSQSGNTEAF
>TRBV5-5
ASSKSPGQGAYEQY
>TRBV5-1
ASSPGQGFTQY
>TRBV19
ASSLQYSSYNEQF
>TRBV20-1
SARDRSTAGQPQH
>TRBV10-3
AIRETGLDEQY
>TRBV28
ASRTGTGDFQPQH
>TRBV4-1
ASSQGAGRLETQY
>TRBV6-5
ASSYSQFQETQY
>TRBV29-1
SVAARESTDTQY
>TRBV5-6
ASSPLRTRSSTDTQY
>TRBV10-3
AIRWASGSYEQY
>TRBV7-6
ASSFRVFEKLF
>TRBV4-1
ASSQEGQAGTQY
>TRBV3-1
ASSPPKANYGYT
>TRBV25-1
ASSERVGTGQETQY
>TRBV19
ASKSGSRDEQF
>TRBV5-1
ASSLRVGTASHQY
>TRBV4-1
ASDQGTSGGRSYNEQF
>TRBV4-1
ASSQPSVRGLAKNIQY
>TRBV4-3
ASSQVAGLPVSTGELF
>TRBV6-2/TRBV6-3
ASSMTVTEAF
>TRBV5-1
ASSRRLVSYNEQF
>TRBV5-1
ASSLGGSNSPLH
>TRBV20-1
SVSRSFYEQY
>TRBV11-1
ASSFPTGRNSPLH
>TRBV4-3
ASSLGTGDVETQY
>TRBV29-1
SVEVWNGHGYT
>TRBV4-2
ASSQAGEDGYT
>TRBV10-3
AISDRGSYNEQF
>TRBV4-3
ASSQEGRDAGEAF
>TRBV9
ASSVGSGLDPGELF
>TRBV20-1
SARAGPYEQY
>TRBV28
ASSEGAQETQY
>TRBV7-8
ASSPWRGYGYT
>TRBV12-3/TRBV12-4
ASSSHRLAQETQY
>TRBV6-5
ASSLPGQGSAEAF
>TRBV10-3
AISYGGAGTGELF
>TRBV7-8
ASSLALWRGGRWVQF
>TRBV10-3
ATRDRRNNEQF
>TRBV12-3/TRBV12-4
ASSRDAHQGQF
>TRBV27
ASIAWGGLKTEAF
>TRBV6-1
ASSLRAPPSNQPQH
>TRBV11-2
ASRELAGSNEQF
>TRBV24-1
ATSDPRGAHNEQF
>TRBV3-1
ASSQVGRGRSTEAF
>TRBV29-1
SVESLAGGLNIQY
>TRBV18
ASSPVGGDEQF
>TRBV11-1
ASSLRVRFGLQVTDTQY